A single sample gave rise to the 28 T cell receptor beta chains below, sequenced in a study of blood T cell repertoires in COVID-19. Profiled with immunoSEQ multiplex PCR; TCRdb holds only in-frame clones, not every one. This table has hundreds of thousands of clones, 88% appearing once. The sequenced sample was peripheral blood. These receptors were obtained from a woman aged 70-85 years with COVID-19, enrolled during active disease.

V is TRBV10-3 and J is TRBJ2-3; 11 bases are shared with TRBD1. The ends lost 9 bases at V and 5 bases at J; junction bases unmatched: 4. This CDR3 comprises 13 residues. CDR1 ENHRY and CDR2 SYGVKD come from the germline V gene. The CDR3 nucleotides read TGTGCCATTAGGACAGGGGGCGAAGATACGCAGTATTTT. Protein product: CAIRTGGEDTQYF.

This chain uses TRBV24-1 with TRBJ2-5, with D possibly TRBD2 on 7 matching bases. Per the germline V gene, CDR1 is KGHDR and CDR2 is SFDVKD. The CDR3 length is 16 residues. Deletions cut 1 base from V and 5 bases from J, with 16 bases between. The CDR3 loop reads CATSDLAGGGAETQYF. The CDR3 coding sequence is TGTGCCACCAGTGATTTAGCTGGAGGGGGGGCCGAGACCCAGTACTTC.

The chain couples TRBV23-1 to TRBJ2-3; D remains ambiguous. TRBV23-1 is an ORF, and what it does is uncertain. The CDR3 consists of 13 residues. Trimming took off 4 bases at V and 4 bases at J, with 9 bases between the two ends. The CDR3 region has the DNA TGCGCCAGCAGTCCGAGTGATCCAGATACGCAGTATTTT. It codes for CASSPSDPDTQYF.

The rearrangement joins TRBV7-9 to TRBJ2-3; TRBD2 matches 12 bases. The CDR3 covers 17 residues. J gave up 2 bases and V 3 bases, and 6 bases lay outside the gene matches. Germline V gives CDR1 SEHNR, CDR2 FQNEAQ (reference sequence). The CDR3 loop reads CASSLTSGGPPTDTQYF. In DNA, the CDR3 is TGTGCCAGCAGCTTGACTAGCGGGGGCCCCCCCACAGATACGCAGTATTTT.

J is TRBJ2-3 and V is TRBV27, with no clear D. The CDR3 covers 13 residues. Germline V lookup: CDR1 MNHEY, CDR2 SMNVEV (reference sequence). The ends were cut back, 6 bases at V and 2 bases at J, with 9 bases in the middle. DNA of the CDR3: TGTGCCAGCAGCCTGAGAAACACAGATACGCAGTATTTT. Amino acids: CASSLRNTDTQYF.

V and J are TRBV12-5 and TRBJ2-2; tentative D call: TRBD2 (6 bases). The CDR3 totals 15 residues. Germline V gives CDR1 LGHNT, CDR2 FRNRAP. The V end was cut by 5 bases, the J end by 5 bases, with 15 bases between. DNA of the CDR3: TGTGCTAGTGGTCGAACGCAACTAGCAACCGGGGAGCTGTTTTTT. The encoded protein is CASGRTQLATGELFF.

The chain links TRBV14 to TRBJ2-3; D is undetermined. The V gene's germline CDR1 is SGHDN and CDR2 FVKESK. Trimming pared 6 bases from V and 5 bases from J, leaving 12 bases between. This CDR3 region has 13 residues. In DNA, the CDR3 is TGTGCCAGCAGTCCTAAATCCGGAGATACGCAGTATTTT. Protein: CASSPKSGDTQYF. Looking up the rest from reference TRBV14 and TRBJ2-3 gives the full variable domain: EAGVTQFPSHSVIEKGQTVTLRCDPISGHDNLYWYRRVMGKEIKFLLHFVKESKQDESGMPNNRFLAERTGGTYSTLKVQPAELEDSGVYFCASSPKSGDTQYFGPGTRLTVL.

V usage is TRBV7-8 and J usage is TRBJ2-3, with 11 positions matching TRBD2. The germline gives CDR1 SGHVS, CDR2 FQNEAQ. This CDR3 spans 15 amino acids. J was trimmed by 7 bases and V by 5 bases; bases with no gene match: 8. The CDR3 here is CASSPISGGGYTQYF. CDR3 in DNA: TGTGCCAGCAGCCCAATTAGCGGGGGGGGTTATACGCAGTATTTT.

The chain employs TRBV6-1 and TRBJ2-7; D is ambiguous. Germline V gives CDR1 MNHNS, CDR2 SASEGT. V lost 5 bases and J lost 0, with 11 bases in between. The CDR3 has 14 amino acids. CDR3 region: CASSSTESSYEQYF. The CDR3 bases are TGTGCCAGCAGTTCCACTGAGAGCTCCTACGAGCAGTACTTC.

The chain links TRBV3-1 (or the pseudogene TRBV3-2) to TRBJ1-2; 7 bases are a match to TRBD1. The germline gives CDR1 LGHDT, CDR2 YNNKEL (reference sequence). This CDR3 is 16 amino acids long. V shed 2 bases and J 2 bases; nucleotides not matched to a gene: 8. CDR3 sequence (DNA): TGTGCCAGCAGCCAACGTTTTCCGACAGGGAACTATGGCTACACCTTC. Translation gives CASSQRFPTGNYGYTF.

As concerns this clone: A read error may produce the germline difference seen at one junction end. This CDR3 reads CASGSLTSLGSVDF. CDR3 DNA: TGTGCTAGTGGTTCCCTCACATCTTTGGGGAGCGTGGACTTC. This rearrangement joins TRBV12-5 to TRBJ2-7, with D possibly being TRBD2 (5 bases). Germline CDR1 LGHNT, CDR2 FRNRAP. CDR3 length: 14 amino acids.

V and J are TRBV18 and TRBJ1-1; 8 nucleotides align to TRBD1. Germline CDR1 is KGHSH and CDR2 is LQKENI. This CDR3 is 14 amino acids long. Trimming removed 4 bases from V and 8 bases from J; junction bases left unmatched: 9. The CDR3 here is CASSLESGQGEAFF. The DNA of the CDR3 is TGTGCCAGCTCACTGGAATCTGGACAGGGCGAAGCTTTCTTT.

This clone came up many times. The V and J genes are TRBV5-6 and TRBJ1-5, with D tentatively TRBD1 (5 bases). The CDR3 has 15 amino acids. Germline V gene lookup returns CDR1 SGHDT and CDR2 YYEEEE. V was cut by 4 bases and J by 5 bases, with 16 bases left in between. The CDR3 region is CASSGAERWDQPQHF. The CDR3, as DNA: TGTGCCAGCAGCGGGGCGGAACGATGGGATCAGCCCCAGCATTTT.

This clone was seen just once. The chain has TRBV19 and TRBJ2-7, with 8 bases lining up with TRBD2. This CDR3 has 16 amino acids. Germline loops: CDR1 LNHDA, CDR2 SQIVND (reference sequence). The ends lost 1 base at V and 3 bases at J; junction bases unmatched: 8. DNA for the CDR3: TGTGCCAGTAGTATAGCCCCAGCGGGGGCTCTCTACGAGCAGTACTTC. It translates to CASSIAPAGALYEQYF.

The V gene is TRBV2, the J gene TRBJ2-1; 11 nucleotides align to TRBD1. V shed 11 bases and J 7 bases; nucleotides not matched to a gene: 10. The germline CDR1 and CDR2 sequences are SNHLY and FYNNEI. This CDR3 contains 14 residues. In nucleotides, the CDR3 is TGTGCCGTTACGCCGGGACAGGGGGGGAATGAGCAGTTCTTC. It codes for CAVTPGQGGNEQFF.

The chain employs TRBV28 and TRBJ2-1, with 8 bases fitting TRBD2. The CDR3 consists of 16 residues. Germline V lookup: CDR1 MDHEN, CDR2 SYDVKM. The V segment lost 8 bases and the J segment 0 bases; nucleotides outside the gene matches: 9. Written as DNA, the CDR3 is TGTGCCAGCCCTAAAGCGGGGGCGAGCTCCTACAATGAGCAGTTCTTC. It is translated as CASPKAGASSYNEQFF.

The chain links TRBV4-3 to TRBJ1-6, with D uncertain. V was cut by 0 bases and J by 9 bases, with 15 bases left in between. Germline lookup yields CDR1 LGHNA and CDR2 YSLEER. The CDR3 is 16 amino acids. CDR3 sequence reads: CASSQDFPMRVSPLHF. CDR3 coding DNA: TGCGCCAGCAGCCAAGATTTCCCAATGCGAGTTTCACCCCTCCACTTT.

The chain uses TRBV5-4 and TRBJ2-7, with a possible D match to TRBD2 (6 bases). Germline V CDR1 and CDR2: SGHNT, YYREEE (reference sequence). V dropped 4 bases and J dropped 7 bases, with 21 bases sitting between them. This CDR3 has 15 residues. CDR3 sequence (DNA): TGTGCCAGCAGCATTGACGGGGGAGTCCTGTATGAGCAGTACTTC. Its protein is CASSIDGGVLYEQYF.

The rearrangement links TRBV6-1 to TRBJ1-4, with 11 bases aligning to TRBD1. The germline V gene encodes CDR1 MNHNS and CDR2 SASEGT. The CDR3 has 16 residues. Trimming took 1 base from V and 3 from J; bases not matched to a gene: 1. As DNA, the CDR3 is TGTGCCAGCAGTGAAGGGGACAGGGGGTCTAATGAAAAACTGTTTTTT. Protein: CASSEGDRGSNEKLFF.

The V gene is TRBV3-1 (or the pseudogene TRBV3-2), the J gene TRBJ2-7; D perhaps matches TRBD1 (6 bases). Germline V gene sequence: CDR1 LGHDT, CDR2 YNNKEL (reference sequence). Trimming left V 0 bases short and J 7 bases short, with 13 bases between. The CDR3 contains 14 residues. In DNA, the CDR3 is TGTGCCAGCAGCCAAGATCGAGTAGGGGGTGAGCAGTACTTC. It encodes CASSQDRVGGEQYF.

The chain recombines TRBV6-5 with TRBJ1-1, with 7 bases matching TRBD1. Germline CDR1 MNHEY, CDR2 SVGAGI. V was pared by 5 bases and J by 9 bases, with 12 bases of the junction left unmatched. CDR3 length: 14 amino acids. The CDR3 DNA reads TGTGCCAGCAGTCCTATGACAGGGAATACCAAAGCTTTCTTT. It encodes CASSPMTGNTKAFF.

The chain carries TRBV30 and TRBJ1-2, with 7 bases identical to TRBD1. CDR3 length equals 14 residues. The V gene end was trimmed by 3 bases and the J gene end by 5 bases; junction bases not matched to a gene: 9. The germline V gene has CDR1 GTSNPN and CDR2 SVGIG (reference sequence). The CDR3 nucleotides are TGTGCCTGGAGGGTGCAGGGGGAATGGTATGGCTACACCTTC. Amino acids: CAWRVQGEWYGYTF.

The chain joins TRBV5-6 to TRBJ1-1; 8 nucleotides align to TRBD1. J was trimmed by 0 bases and V by 1 base; bases with no gene match: 5. The CDR3 extends over 16 amino acids. Per germline, CDR1 SGHDT and CDR2 YYEEEE. CDR3 nucleotides: TGTGCCAGCAGCTTGCTTGGCAGGGGGCTGAACACTGAAGCTTTCTTT. Protein sequence: CASSLLGRGLNTEAFF.

The chain employs TRBV24-1 and TRBJ2-3; 9 bases fit TRBD2. V lost 1 base to trimming and J lost 4 bases; unmatched junction nucleotides: 8. This CDR3 is 17 amino acids long. CDR1 and CDR2 from the germline V gene are KGHDR and SFDVKD. The CDR3 DNA reads as TGTGCCACCAGTGATTTTTCGGCTAGCGGGGTTTCAGATACGCAGTATTTT. Encoded protein: CATSDFSASGVSDTQYF.

The chain has TRBV18 and TRBJ2-5; 15 bases are a match to TRBD2. With 3 bases clipped from V and 3 bases from J, the junction kept 2 bases outside the gene matches. Germline values: CDR1 KGHSH, CDR2 LQKENI. This CDR3 spans 16 amino acids. DNA for the CDR3: TGTGCCAGCTCACCCTGGACTAGCGGGGGGGAAGAGACCCAGTACTTC. Its translation: CASSPWTSGGEETQYF.

The chain has TRBV21-1 and TRBJ1-2; the listed D gene, TRBD1, was not tested against the DNA. TRBV21-1 is flagged as a pseudogene. The CDR3 covers 16 residues. The CDR3 coding sequence is TGTGCCAGCAGCAAGGGACAGGGGATCTCGGACTATGGCTACACCTTC. Its translation: CASSKGQGISDYGYTF.

CDR3 DNA: TGTGCCAGCAGTTCTTACCCCCAGGGAGGGATGAACACTGAAGCTTTCTTT. Amino acids: CASSSYPQGGMNTEAFF. The rearrangement links TRBV28 to TRBJ1-1; a possible D gene is TRBD1 (5 bases). Germline CDR1 is MDHEN and CDR2 is SYDVKM. The germline V and J ends were trimmed by 4 bases and 0 bases, with 18 bases remaining between them. The CDR3 loop spans 17 amino acids.

This chain joins TRBV28 and TRBJ2-1, with D possibly TRBD1 on 6 matching bases. The CDR3 has 19 amino acids. Trimming took 4 bases from V and 0 from J, leaving 22 bases between them. Germline V gene data show CDR1 as MDHEN and CDR2 as SYDVKM. CDR3 DNA sequence: TGTGCCAGCAGTTCTTATATCCCTCAGGGGCTTAGCTCCTACAATGAGCAGTTCTTC. Encoded protein: CASSSYIPQGLSSYNEQFF.